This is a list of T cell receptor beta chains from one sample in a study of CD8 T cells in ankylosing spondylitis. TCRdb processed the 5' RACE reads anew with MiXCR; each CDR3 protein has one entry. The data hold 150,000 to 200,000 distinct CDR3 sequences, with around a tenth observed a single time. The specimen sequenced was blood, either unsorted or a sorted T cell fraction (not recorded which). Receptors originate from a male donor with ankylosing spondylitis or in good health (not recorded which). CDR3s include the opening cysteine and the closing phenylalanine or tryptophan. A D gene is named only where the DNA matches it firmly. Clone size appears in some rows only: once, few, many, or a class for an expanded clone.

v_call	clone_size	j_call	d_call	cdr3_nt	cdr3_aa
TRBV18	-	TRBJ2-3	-	TGTGCCAGCTCACCGCATACTACAGCAGATACGCAGTATTTT	CASSPHTTADTQYF
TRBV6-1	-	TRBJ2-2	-	TGTGCCAGCATCCGGATGGGGGAGACCGGGGAGCTGTTTTTT	CASIRMGETGELFF
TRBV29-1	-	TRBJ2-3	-	TGCAGCGTTAGGAACACAGATACGCAGTATTTT	CSVRNTDTQYF
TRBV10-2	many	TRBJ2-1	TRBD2	TGCGCCAGCAAATCGACTAGCGAGACCTTCAATGAGCAGTTCTTC	CASKSTSETFNEQFF
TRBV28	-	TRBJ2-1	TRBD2	TGTGCCAGCAGTTCGGGACTAGTAGCCTCGCCGGGGTTCTTC	CASSSGLVASPGFF
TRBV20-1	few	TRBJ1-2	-	TGCAGTGCTAGGGGGGCGGGAGGTTATGGCTACACCTTC	CSARGAGGYGYTF
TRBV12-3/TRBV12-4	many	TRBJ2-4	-	TGTGCCAGCAGTTTAGGGCAGGGGAGCATTCAGTACTTC	CASSLGQGSIQYF
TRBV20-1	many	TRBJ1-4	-	TGCAGTGCTGATTCCGGGGTGGGAGGAAAAAATGAAAAACTGTTTTTT	CSADSGVGGKNEKLFF
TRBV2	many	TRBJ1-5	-	TGTGCCAGCAGTGGAGTTGGGGCAGGGATATGGTTAAGCAATCAGCCCCAGCATTTT	CASSGVGAGIWLSNQPQHF
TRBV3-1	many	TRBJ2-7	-	TGTGCCAGCAGCCAAGGGGCCGTACGGGTGCAGTACTTC	CASSQGAVRVQYF
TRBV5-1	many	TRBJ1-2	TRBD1	TGCGCCAGCAGCTTGGGACAGGGTTATAACTATGGCTACACCTTC	CASSLGQGYNYGYTF
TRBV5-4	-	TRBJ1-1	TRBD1	TGTGCCAGCAGCCCGGACAGGCCAAGGGAGAACACTGAAGCTTTCTTT	CASSPDRPRENTEAFF
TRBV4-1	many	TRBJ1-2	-	TGCGCCAGCAGCCAAGATGCGGATTCCGGACAGAACTATGGCTACACCTTC	CASSQDADSGQNYGYTF
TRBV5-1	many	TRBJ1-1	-	TGCGCCAGCAGCTTGCAGGGTATTGGAATAACTGAAGCTTTCTTT	CASSLQGIGITEAFF
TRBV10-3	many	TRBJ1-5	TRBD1	TGTGCCACCTGGGGACAGGGGGCAAGACAGCCCCAGCATTTT	CATWGQGARQPQHF
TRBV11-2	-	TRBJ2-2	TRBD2	TGTGCCGGCAGCTTAGACGGGGGGACTATCGTAACCGGGGAGCTGTTTTTT	CAGSLDGGTIVTGELFF
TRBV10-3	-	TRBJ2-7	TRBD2	TGTGCCATCAGTGACCGAGTCCCCAGGACTAGCGAAGTCCTCTCCTACGAGCAGTACTTC	CAISDRVPRTSEVLSYEQYF
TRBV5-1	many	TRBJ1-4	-	TGCGCCAGCAGCGGACAAGTTAATGAAAAACTGTTTTTT	CASSGQVNEKLFF
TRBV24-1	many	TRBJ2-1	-	TGTGCCACCTTGCTGACGGGCTGGGACAATGAGCAGTTCTTC	CATLLTGWDNEQFF
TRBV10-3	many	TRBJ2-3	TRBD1	TGTGCCATCAGTGCTCCCGACAGGGCCACAGATACGCAGTATTTT	CAISAPDRATDTQYF
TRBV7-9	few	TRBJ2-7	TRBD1	TGTGCCAGCAGTTGGGGGACAGGGGGGTCCTACGAGCAGTACTTC	CASSWGTGGSYEQYF
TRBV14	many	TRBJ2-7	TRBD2	TGTGCCAGCAGCCGGCTAGGGACTACCTACGAGCAGTACTTC	CASSRLGTTYEQYF
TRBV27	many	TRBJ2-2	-	TGTGCCAGCAGTTTCGACACAGGCAGTCCTCGAAAGACCGGGGAGCTGTTTTTT	CASSFDTGSPRKTGELFF
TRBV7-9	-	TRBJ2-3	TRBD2	TGTGCCAGCAGCTTAGTTGGGACTACCTCCACAGATACGCAGTATTTT	CASSLVGTTSTDTQYF
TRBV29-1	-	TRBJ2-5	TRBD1	TGCAGCGTTCTCGGGACAGGGTTGCGCCAAGAGACCCAGTACTTC	CSVLGTGLRQETQYF
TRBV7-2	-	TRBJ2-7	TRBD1	TGTGCCAGCAGCTTAGCCCCCGGGACAGGAGGACACGAGCAGTACTTC	CASSLAPGTGGHEQYF
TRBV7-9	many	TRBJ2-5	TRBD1	TGTGCCAGCAGCCCGACCGGGACAGCCCAAGAGACCCAGTACTTC	CASSPTGTAQETQYF
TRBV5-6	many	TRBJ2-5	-	TGTGCCAGCATAGGTGGAGGAGAGACCCAGTACTTC	CASIGGGETQYF
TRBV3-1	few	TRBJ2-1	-	TGTGCCAGCAGCCAAGCCAGCAATGAGCAGTTCTTC	CASSQASNEQFF
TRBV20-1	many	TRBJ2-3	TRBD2	TGCAGTGCTAGAGATGCGGGAGTGGATACGCAGTATTTT	CSARDAGVDTQYF
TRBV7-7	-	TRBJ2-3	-	TGTGTCAGCAGCCTCAGGGATAGCACAGATACGCAGTATTTT	CVSSLRDSTDTQYF
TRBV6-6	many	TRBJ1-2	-	TGTGCCAGCGGGGGAGTGGTTGATGGCTACACCTTC	CASGGVVDGYTF
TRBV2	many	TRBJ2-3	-	TGTGCCAGCAGTGAAAATACGCAGTATTTT	CASSENTQYF
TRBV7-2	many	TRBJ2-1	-	TGTGCCAGCAGCAATTCAGCCGGCTCCTACAATGAGCAGTTCTTC	CASSNSAGSYNEQFF
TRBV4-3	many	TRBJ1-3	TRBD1	TGCGCCAGCAGTCCGGGACAGCGAAACACCATATATTTT	CASSPGQRNTIYF
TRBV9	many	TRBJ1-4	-	TGTGCCAGCAGCGAGCCGGGAGTAGGGGAAAAACTGTTTTTT	CASSEPGVGEKLFF
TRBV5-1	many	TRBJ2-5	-	TGCGCCAGCAGCTTGCCACAGGAGACCCAGTACTTC	CASSLPQETQYF
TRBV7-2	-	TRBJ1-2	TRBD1	TGTGCCAGCAGCAACCCCGCGACAGGGAACGGCTACACCTTC	CASSNPATGNGYTF
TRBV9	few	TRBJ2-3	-	TGTGCCAGCAGCGTCACCCCCACAGATACGCAGTATTTT	CASSVTPTDTQYF
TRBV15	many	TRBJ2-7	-	TGTGCCACCAGCAGAGGGCCAGGATCCTACGAGCAGTACTTC	CATSRGPGSYEQYF